The 15 T cell receptor beta chains given below trace back to one sample, sequenced in a study of shared clonotypes between healthy human individuals. The repertoire was sequenced with immunoSEQ multiplex PCR; TCRdb's copy has only in-frame clones and lacks some. The table has about 2 million clones, approximately 94% seen once. Positive CCR7 selection of CD45RO-negative cells yielded the naive CD8 cells, and terminally differentiated effector memory CD45RA+ cells were excluded. The material sequenced was naive CD8+ T cells sorted from blood. These receptors were collected from a young man in good health.

The chain carries TRBV5-6 and TRBJ2-7; TRBD1 is a possible D gene (5 bases). The CDR3 is 15 residues long. Germline lookup yields CDR1 SGHDT and CDR2 YYEEEE. V was trimmed by 0 bases and J by 4 bases, leaving 14 bases between them. CDR3 region: CASSLARRQGYEQYF. The DNA of the CDR3 is TGTGCCAGCAGCTTGGCGAGAAGGCAGGGTTACGAGCAGTACTTC.

This chain joins TRBV7-9 and TRBJ1-2, with D perhaps matching TRBD1 (6 bases). Germline loops: CDR1 SEHNR, CDR2 FQNEAQ (reference sequence). The CDR3 spans 15 residues. Trimming stripped 6 bases from V and 5 bases from J, with 19 bases between. This CDR3 is CASSPQGPSIYGYTF. CDR3 nucleotides: TGTGCCAGCAGTCCACAGGGCCCTAGTATATATGGCTACACCTTC. The whole variable domain, filled in from reference TRBV7-9 and TRBJ1-2, reads DTGVSQNPRHKITKRGQNVTFRCDPISEHNRLYWYRQTLGQGPEFLTYFQNEAQLEKSRLLSDRFSAERPKGSFSTLEIQRTEQGDSAMYLCASSPQGPSIYGYTFGSGTRLTVV.

A word on this clone: One base away lies a much larger clone, so this may be a sequencing read error. The J gene is TRBJ2-7, the V gene TRBV7-2; no clear D. The CDR3 covers 13 residues. V shed 1 base and J shed 0 bases, with 4 bases lying between them. Germline lookup yields CDR1 SGHTA and CDR2 FQGNSA. CDR3 nucleotides: TGTGCCAGCAGCTTAGACCACTCCTACGAGCAGTACTTC. This encodes CASSLDHSYEQYF.

The V gene is TRBV30, the J gene TRBJ1-2; D gene ambiguous. Looked up from germline, CDR1 is GTSNPN and CDR2 is SVGIG (reference sequence). V lost 0 bases and J lost 4, with 9 bases in between. This CDR3 comprises 13 residues. CDR3 sequence (DNA): TGTGCCTGGAGTGTTTCGGAGGGCTATGGCTACACCTTC. It specifies CAWSVSEGYGYTF.

This chain uses TRBV7-8 with TRBJ2-7; 9 bases are a match to TRBD2. The junction had 13 bases not matched to a gene; V was cut back by 5 bases and J by 5 bases. This CDR3 is built from 16 residues. Germline CDR1 and CDR2: SGHVS and FQNEAQ. The CDR3 DNA sequence: TGTGCCAGCAGCCGCAGAGGACCGGGGACTAGCAACGAGCAGTACTTC. Its translation is CASSRRGPGTSNEQYF.

This chain connects TRBV13 to TRBJ1-1, with a tentative D call TRBD1 (5 bases). Germline V lookup: CDR1 PRHDT, CDR2 FYEKMQ (reference sequence). This CDR3 comprises 13 residues. Deletions cut 3 bases from V and 1 base from J, with 6 bases between. The CDR3 DNA sequence: TGTGCCAGCAGCTTTACAGGGAACACTGAAGCTTTCTTT. Amino acids: CASSFTGNTEAFF.

CDR3 sequence: CASSYFGGSTGELFF. CDR3 in DNA: TGTGCCAGCAGTTACTTCGGCGGGAGTACCGGGGAGCTGTTTTTT. V and J are TRBV6-5 and TRBJ2-2; 7 bases are shared with TRBD2. Germline CDR1 is MNHEY and CDR2 is SVGAGI. Trimming removed 1 base from V and 5 bases from J; junction bases left unmatched: 4. The CDR3 has 15 residues.

The V gene is TRBV7-9, the J gene TRBJ1-3; D perhaps matches TRBD1 (5 bases). Germline loops: CDR1 SEHNR, CDR2 FQNEAQ (reference sequence). V lost 6 bases, J lost 0 bases, and 12 bases lay in between. This CDR3 is built from 15 residues. The CDR3 nucleotides are TGTGCCAGCAGACCTGGGGGAGCCTCTGGAAACACCATATATTTT. Translated: CASRPGGASGNTIYF.

The rearrangement joins TRBV7-2 to TRBJ2-1; D tentatively fits TRBD1 or TRBD2 (6 bases each). CDR1 is SGHTA and CDR2 is FQGNSA in the germline V gene. V lost 5 bases to trimming and J lost 3 bases, with 20 bases between them. There are 17 residues in the CDR3. CDR3 in DNA: TGTGCCAGCAGCCCAATAGGGGGGTGGGGGATCTACAATGAGCAGTTCTTC. Residues: CASSPIGGWGIYNEQFF.

This chain joins TRBV29-1 and TRBJ1-1; TRBD1 is a possible D gene (5 bases). Germline CDR1 is SQVTM and CDR2 is ANQGSEA. Trimming removed 6 bases from V and 8 bases from J, with 19 bases in between. This CDR3 region has 13 residues. CDR3 in amino acids: CSVPGTSSWEAFF. The DNA of the CDR3 is TGCAGCGTCCCCGGGACTTCTTCATGGGAAGCTTTCTTT.

This chain connects TRBV5-1 to TRBJ2-2; D is undetermined. Trimming removed 4 bases from V and 7 bases from J, with 11 bases in between. This CDR3 is 13 amino acids long. Per the germline V gene, CDR1 is SGHRS and CDR2 is YFSETQ. This CDR3 is CASSQERGGELFF. Written as DNA, the CDR3 is TGCGCCAGCAGCCAAGAGCGTGGCGGGGAGCTGTTTTTT.

The chain recombines TRBV11-2 with TRBJ1-1; D gene ambiguous. Trimming removed 1 base at V and 7 bases at J, with 10 bases between. The CDR3 covers 13 residues. Per the germline V gene, CDR1 is SGHAT and CDR2 is FQNNGV. The CDR3 loop reads CASSLGGGLEAFF. As DNA, the CDR3 is TGTGCCAGCAGCTTAGGAGGTGGTCTTGAAGCTTTCTTT.

The chain couples TRBV19 to TRBJ1-1; D gene uncertain. This CDR3 is built from 15 residues. Trimming took off 8 bases at V and 0 bases at J, with 16 bases between the two ends. Germline CDR1 and CDR2: LNHDA and SQIVND (reference sequence). The CDR3 coding sequence is TGTGCCAGTGGGGTGCAATTTGGGGTGAACACTGAAGCTTTCTTT. This gives the protein CASGVQFGVNTEAFF. Supplemented by reference TRBV19 and TRBJ1-1, the full variable domain reads DGGITQSPKYLFRKEGQNVTLSCEQNLNHDAMYWYRQDPGQGLRLIYYSQIVNDFQKGDIAEGYSVSREKKESFPLTVTSAQKNPTAFYLCASGVQFGVNTEAFFGQGTRLTVV.

CDR3 nucleotide sequence: TGTGCCAGCAGCTTCCGGACAGTCCAAGAGACCCAGTACTTC. Its protein is CASSFRTVQETQYF. This chain links TRBV7-9 with TRBJ2-5; perhaps TRBD1 as D (6 bases). The germline V gene encodes CDR1 SEHNR and CDR2 FQNEAQ (reference sequence). This CDR3 has 14 amino acids. The germline V and J ends were trimmed by 3 bases and 1 base, with 9 bases remaining between them.

The chain employs TRBV29-1 and TRBJ2-2; 10 bases map to TRBD2. With V trimmed by 7 bases and J by 7 bases, 6 bases remained unmatched. Germline V lookup: CDR1 SQVTM, CDR2 ANQGSEA. The CDR3 covers 13 residues. The DNA for the CDR3 is TGCAGCGCTCCGGGACTAGCGAACGGGGAGCTGTTTTTT. It yields the protein CSAPGLANGELFF.